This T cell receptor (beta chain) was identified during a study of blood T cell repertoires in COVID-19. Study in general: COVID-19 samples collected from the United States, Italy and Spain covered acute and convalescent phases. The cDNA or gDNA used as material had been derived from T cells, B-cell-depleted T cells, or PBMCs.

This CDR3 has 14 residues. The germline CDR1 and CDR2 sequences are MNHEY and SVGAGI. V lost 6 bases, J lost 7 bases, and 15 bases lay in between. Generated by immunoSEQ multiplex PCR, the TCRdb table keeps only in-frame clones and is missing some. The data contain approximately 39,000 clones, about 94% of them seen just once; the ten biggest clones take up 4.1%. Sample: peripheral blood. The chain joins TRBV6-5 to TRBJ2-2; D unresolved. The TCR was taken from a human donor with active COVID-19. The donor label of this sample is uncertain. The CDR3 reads CASRTSVKIGELFF. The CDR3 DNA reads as TGTGCCAGCAGGACATCTGTTAAGATCGGGGAGCTGTTTTTT.